Below are 19 T cell receptor beta chains sequenced from a single sample in a study of post-analysis software for immune sequencing data. Whole-study findings and limits: The five TRBV segments detected at higher frequency in patients than in controls included TRBV5-6, TRBV5-1 and TRBV20-1.

Sequencing libraries made from TCR beta cDNA carried unique molecular identifiers. Each CDR3 protein gets one entry after TCRdb re-called the PCR reads with MiXCR. The profile shows approximately 730,000 distinct CDR3 sequences, 40% to 55% of them singletons. For these receptors, no antigen is known. The sequenced sample was blood. The receptors come from a girl under 18 with multiple sclerosis.

This clonotype appeared a few times. The CDR3 DNA reads as TGTGCCAGCAGCCCGGGGGCCTGGGATCAGCCCCAGCATTTT. Translation: CASSPGAWDQPQHF. This sequence joins TRBV3-1 and TRBJ1-5, with D tentatively TRBD1 (6 bases). Germline-derived CDR1 and CDR2 are LGHDT and YNNKEL (reference sequence). CDR3 size: 14 residues. The V end was cut by 4 bases, the J end by 5 bases, with 12 bases between.

This clonotype was found a few times. The DNA for the CDR3 is TGTGCCAGCAGCCAGTGGGGGGTTTACAATGAGCAGTTCTTC. It codes for CASSQWGVYNEQFF. This chain connects TRBV7-6 to TRBJ2-1; D may be TRBD2 (6 bases). The germline V and J ends were trimmed by 5 bases and 4 bases, with 12 bases remaining between them. CDR1 and CDR2 from the germline V gene are SGHVS and FNYEAQ. The CDR3 spans 14 residues.

This sequence joins TRBV3-1 and TRBJ2-7, with a possible D match to TRBD1 (5 bases). Trimming took 5 bases from V and 0 from J, leaving 14 bases between them. CDR3 size: 15 residues. Germline assignment: CDR1 LGHDT and CDR2 YNNKEL (reference sequence). In nucleotides, the CDR3 is TGTGCCAGCAGCAAAGGGGCAGCGTTCTCCTACGAGCAGTACTTC. This sequence encodes CASSKGAAFSYEQYF.

The sample holds a few counts of this clonotype. The V gene is TRBV27, the J gene TRBJ1-2; weak D call: TRBD1 (5 bases). There are 14 residues in the CDR3. The V gene lost 5 bases and the J gene lost 4 bases, with 14 bases spanning the gap. Germline-derived CDR1 and CDR2 are MNHEY and SMNVEV (reference sequence). This chain's CDR3 is CASSPSGTFYGYTF. CDR3 sequence (DNA): TGTGCCAGCAGTCCTAGTGGGACTTTCTATGGCTACACCTTC.

This clonotype turned up a few times. The chain employs TRBV5-1 and TRBJ2-3; D may correspond to TRBD1 or TRBD2 (5 bases each). Germline CDR1 SGHRS, CDR2 YFSETQ. The CDR3 is 15 residues long. V gave up 1 base and J gave up 3 bases, with 12 bases separating them. The CDR3 DNA sequence: TGCGCCAGCAGCTTGAGGGGAGTCGAGACAGATACGCAGTATTTT. Translating gives CASSLRGVETDTQYF. The full variable domain, completed using reference TRBV5-1 and TRBJ2-3, is KAGVTQTPRYLIKTRGQQVTLSCSPISGHRSVSWYQQTPGQGLQFLFEYFSETQRNKGNFPGRFSGRQFSNSRSEMNVSTLELGDSALYLCASSLRGVETDTQYFGPGTRLTVL.

The genes are TRBV4-1 and TRBJ2-1; no reliable D call. Germline CDR1 and CDR2: MGHRA and YSYEKL. Trimming removed 3 bases from V and 8 bases from J, with 14 bases in between. CDR3 length: 14 residues. CDR3 in amino acids: CASSQAGLRDEQFF. The CDR3 nucleotides are TGCGCCAGCAGCCAGGCAGGCCTTAGGGATGAGCAGTTCTTC.

This clonotype was seen a few times. The rearrangement uses TRBV28 and TRBJ2-7; 8 nucleotides match TRBD1. This CDR3 comprises 14 residues. CDR1 is MDHEN, CDR2 SYDVKM, per germline. V lost 1 base to trimming and J lost 5 bases; unmatched junction nucleotides: 4. The CDR3 protein is CASSLLMDRDEQYF. The CDR3, as DNA: TGTGCCAGCAGTTTATTAATGGACAGGGACGAGCAGTACTTC.

The rearrangement joins TRBV20-1 to TRBJ2-3; no clear D gene. Trimming removed 6 bases at V and 8 bases at J, with 9 bases between. There are 10 residues in the CDR3. Germline loops: CDR1 DFQATT, CDR2 SNEGSKA (reference sequence). CDR3 region: CSAQVPTQYF. The CDR3 region has the DNA TGCAGTGCCCAGGTCCCTACGCAGTATTTT.

With regard to this clonotype: At one end, the junction sequence differs from germline, possibly due to a read error. The rearrangement joins TRBV12-3 or TRBV12-4 to TRBJ1-6; 7 bases are a match to TRBD1. This CDR3 is 14 amino acids long. The CDR3: CASSVQGGNSPPHF. The CDR3 nucleotides read TGTGCCAGCAGCGTTCAGGGGGGTAATTCACCCCCCCACTTT.

The chain's CDR3 is CASSSNSESKNIQYF. CDR3 sequence (DNA): TGTGCCAGCAGCTCCAATAGTGAATCCAAAAACATTCAGTACTTC. The gene calls are TRBV13 and TRBJ2-4; no firm D call. The CDR3 runs to 15 residues. Trimming removed 4 bases from V and 2 bases from J, with 12 bases in between. Germline values: CDR1 PRHDT, CDR2 FYEKMQ (reference sequence). The variable domain in full, completed from reference TRBV13 and TRBJ2-4, reads AAGVIQSPRHLIKEKRETATLKCYPIPRHDTVYWYQQGPGQDPQFLISFYEKMQSDKGSIPDRFSAQQFSDYHSELNMSSLELGDSALYFCASSSNSESKNIQYFGAGTRLSVL.

The chain links TRBV6-2 or TRBV6-3 to TRBJ2-1, with 9 positions matching TRBD2. Germline CDR1 and CDR2: MNHEY and SVGEGT. The CDR3 covers 15 residues. V lost 6 bases to trimming and J lost 3 bases; unmatched junction nucleotides: 6. The CDR3, as DNA: TGTGCCAGCAGCCTAGCGGGAATCAACTACAATGAGCAGTTCTTC. This sequence encodes CASSLAGINYNEQFF.

This clonotype is a singleton in its sample. CDR3 coding DNA: TGTGCCAGCAGCTTCCAAGGGCCCAATGAGCAGTTCTTC. This gives the protein CASSFQGPNEQFF. The chain employs TRBV7-2 and TRBJ2-1, with D unclear. Germline assignment: CDR1 SGHTA and CDR2 FQGNSA. This CDR3 contains 13 residues. Trimming cost V 3 bases and J 6 bases, with 9 bases left between them.

The CDR3 loop is CASSPSLGDGILLGQYF. The CDR3 coding sequence is TGTGCCAGCAGTCCCTCATTGGGGGACGGGATTCTCCTTGGGCAGTACTTC. The gene calls are TRBV28 and TRBJ2-5; D could derive from TRBD1 or TRBD2 (5 bases each). Trimming cost V 5 bases and J 11 bases, with 30 bases left between them. The CDR3 contains 17 residues. In germline, CDR1 is MDHEN, CDR2 SYDVKM.

The chain recombines TRBV20-1 with TRBJ2-4, with D possibly being TRBD1 (6 bases). The CDR3 runs 13 residues. Per the germline V gene, CDR1 is DFQATT and CDR2 is SNEGSKA (reference sequence). CDR3 protein: CSAYRDMIHSGYF. The CDR3 region has the DNA TGCAGCGCCTACCGGGACATGATACACTCAGGGTACTTC.

This clonotype was found many times. The V gene is TRBV5-1, the J gene TRBJ1-4; TRBD1 agrees at 7 bases. V shed 4 bases and J 0 bases; nucleotides not matched to a gene: 0. The CDR3 has 14 amino acids. Germline assignment: CDR1 SGHRS and CDR2 YFSETQ. The CDR3 nucleotides read TGCGCCAGCAGCGGGACAGCAACTAATGAAAAACTGTTTTTT. Translating it yields CASSGTATNEKLFF.

This sequence joins TRBV6-1 and TRBJ2-1, with D unclear. The CDR3 is 13 amino acids. Germline assignment: CDR1 MNHNS and CDR2 SASEGT. Trimming removed 7 bases from V and 4 bases from J, with 11 bases in between. The CDR3 region has the DNA TGTGCCAGCACGTTAGTAGTTTACAATGAGCAGTTCTTC. It specifies CASTLVVYNEQFF.

This clonotype showed up just a few times. The rearrangement links TRBV4-1 to TRBJ1-2, with TRBD1 matching 7 bases. The CDR3 consists of 16 residues. CDR1 is MGHRA and CDR2 is YSYEKL in the germline V gene. With V trimmed by 0 bases and J by 2 bases, 6 bases remained unmatched. CDR3 amino acids: CASSQEGQQTNYGYTF. The CDR3, as DNA: TGCGCCAGCAGCCAAGAGGGACAGCAAACCAACTATGGCTACACCTTC.

The chain combines TRBV7-8 with TRBJ2-3, with no clear D. Germline CDR1 is SGHVS and CDR2 is FQNEAQ. The CDR3 spans 14 residues. V was trimmed by 5 bases and J by 0 bases, leaving 9 bases between them. CDR3 amino acids: CASSQPTSTDTQYF. The CDR3 region has the DNA TGTGCCAGCAGCCAACCTACTAGCACAGATACGCAGTATTTT.

The rearrangement uses TRBV7-3 and TRBJ2-6, with D perhaps TRBD1 (5 bases). The CDR3 consists of 16 residues. V was pared by 3 bases and J by 0 bases, with 9 bases between. The germline gives CDR1 SGHTA, CDR2 FQGTGA. CDR3: CASSLTATSGANVLTF. Here the CDR3 DNA reads TGTGCCAGCAGCTTGACAGCAACCTCTGGGGCCAACGTCCTGACTTTC.